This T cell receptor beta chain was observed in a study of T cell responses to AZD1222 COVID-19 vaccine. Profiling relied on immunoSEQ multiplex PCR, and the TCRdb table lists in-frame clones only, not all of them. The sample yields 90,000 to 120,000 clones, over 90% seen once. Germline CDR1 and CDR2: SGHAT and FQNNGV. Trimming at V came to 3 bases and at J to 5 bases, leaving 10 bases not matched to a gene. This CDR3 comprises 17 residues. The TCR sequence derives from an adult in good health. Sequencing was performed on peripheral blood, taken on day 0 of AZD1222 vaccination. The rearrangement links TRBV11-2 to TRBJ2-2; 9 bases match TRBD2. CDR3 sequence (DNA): TGTGCCAGCAGCTTGGGTAATAGCGGGAGCTTTACCGGGGAGCTGTTTTTT. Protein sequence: CASSLGNSGSFTGELFF.